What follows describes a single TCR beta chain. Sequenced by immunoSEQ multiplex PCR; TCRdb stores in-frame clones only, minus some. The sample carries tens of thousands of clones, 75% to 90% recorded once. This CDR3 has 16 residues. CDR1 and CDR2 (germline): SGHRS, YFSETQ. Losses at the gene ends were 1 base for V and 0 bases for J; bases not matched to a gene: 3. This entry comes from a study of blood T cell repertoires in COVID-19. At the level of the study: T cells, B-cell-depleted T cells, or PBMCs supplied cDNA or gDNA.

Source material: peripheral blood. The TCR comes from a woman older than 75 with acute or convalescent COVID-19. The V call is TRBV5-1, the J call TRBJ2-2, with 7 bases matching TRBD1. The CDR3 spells CASSLIRGTNTGELFF. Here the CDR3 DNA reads TGCGCCAGCAGCTTGATCAGGGGGACGAACACCGGGGAGCTGTTTTTT.